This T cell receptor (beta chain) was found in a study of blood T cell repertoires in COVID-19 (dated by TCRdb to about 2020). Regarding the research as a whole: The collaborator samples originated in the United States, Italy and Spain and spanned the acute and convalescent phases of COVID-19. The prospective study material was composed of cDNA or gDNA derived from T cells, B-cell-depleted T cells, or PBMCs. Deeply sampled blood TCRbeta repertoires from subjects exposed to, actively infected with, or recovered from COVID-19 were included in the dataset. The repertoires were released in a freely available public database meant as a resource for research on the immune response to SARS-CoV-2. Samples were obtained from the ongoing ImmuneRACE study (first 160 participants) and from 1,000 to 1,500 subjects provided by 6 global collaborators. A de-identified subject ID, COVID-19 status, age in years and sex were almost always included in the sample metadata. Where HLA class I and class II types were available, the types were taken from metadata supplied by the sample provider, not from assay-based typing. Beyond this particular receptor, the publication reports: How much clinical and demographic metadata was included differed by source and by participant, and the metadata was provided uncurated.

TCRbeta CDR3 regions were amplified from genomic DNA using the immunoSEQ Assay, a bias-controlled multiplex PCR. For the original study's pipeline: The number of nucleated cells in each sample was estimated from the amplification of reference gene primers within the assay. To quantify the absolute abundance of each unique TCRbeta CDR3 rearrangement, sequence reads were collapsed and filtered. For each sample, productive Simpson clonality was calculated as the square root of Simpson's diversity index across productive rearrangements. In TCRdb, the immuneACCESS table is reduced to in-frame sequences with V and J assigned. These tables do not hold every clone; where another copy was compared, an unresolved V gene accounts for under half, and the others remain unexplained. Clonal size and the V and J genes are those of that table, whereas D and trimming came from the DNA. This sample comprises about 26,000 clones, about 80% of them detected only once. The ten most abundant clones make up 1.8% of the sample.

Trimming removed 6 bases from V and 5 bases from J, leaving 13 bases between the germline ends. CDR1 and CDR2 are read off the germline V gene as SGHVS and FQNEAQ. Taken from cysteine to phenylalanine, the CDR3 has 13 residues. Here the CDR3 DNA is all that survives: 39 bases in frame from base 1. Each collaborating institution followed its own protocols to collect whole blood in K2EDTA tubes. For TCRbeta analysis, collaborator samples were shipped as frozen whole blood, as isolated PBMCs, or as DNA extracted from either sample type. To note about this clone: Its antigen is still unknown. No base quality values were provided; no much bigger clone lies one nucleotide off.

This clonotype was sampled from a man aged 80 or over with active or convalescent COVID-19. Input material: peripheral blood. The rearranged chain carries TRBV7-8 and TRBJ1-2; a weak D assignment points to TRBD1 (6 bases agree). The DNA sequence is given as TGTGCCAGCAGACAACAGGGTCATTATGGCTACACCTTC. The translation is CASRQQGHYGYTF.